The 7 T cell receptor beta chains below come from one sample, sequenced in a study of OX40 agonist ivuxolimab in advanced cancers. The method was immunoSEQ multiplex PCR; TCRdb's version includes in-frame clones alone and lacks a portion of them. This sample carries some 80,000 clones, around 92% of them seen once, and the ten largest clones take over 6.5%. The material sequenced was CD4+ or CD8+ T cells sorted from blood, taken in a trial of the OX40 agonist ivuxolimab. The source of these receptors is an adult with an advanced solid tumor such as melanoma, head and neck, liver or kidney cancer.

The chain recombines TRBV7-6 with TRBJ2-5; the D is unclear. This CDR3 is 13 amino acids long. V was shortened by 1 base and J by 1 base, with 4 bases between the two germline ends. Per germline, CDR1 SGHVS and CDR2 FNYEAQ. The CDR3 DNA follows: TGTGCCAGCAGCTTAGAGGTCCAAGAGACCCAGTACTTC. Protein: CASSLEVQETQYF.

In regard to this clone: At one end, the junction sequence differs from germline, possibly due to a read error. The CDR3, as DNA: TGTGCCGGCAGCCCGACAGTGACTGGAAACACCATATATTTT. Its protein product is CAGSPTVTGNTIYF. The rearrangement links TRBV7-9 to TRBJ1-3; a weak D match, TRBD1 (5 bases). This CDR3 spans 14 amino acids. Germline CDR1 and CDR2: SEHNR and FQNEAQ (reference sequence).

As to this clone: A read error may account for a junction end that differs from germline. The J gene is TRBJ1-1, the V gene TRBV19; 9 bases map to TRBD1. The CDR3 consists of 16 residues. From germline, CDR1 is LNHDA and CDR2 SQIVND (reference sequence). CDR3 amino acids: CASSGRTGAPNAEAFF. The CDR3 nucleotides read TGTGCCAGTAGTGGCCGGACAGGGGCCCCGAACGCTGAAGCTTTCTTT.

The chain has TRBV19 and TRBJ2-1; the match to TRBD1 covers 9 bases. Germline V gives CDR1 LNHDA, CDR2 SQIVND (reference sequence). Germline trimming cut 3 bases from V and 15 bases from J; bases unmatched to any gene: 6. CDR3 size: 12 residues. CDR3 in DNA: TGTGCCAGTAGTATCGGGGGACAGGGTCTGTTCTTC. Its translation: CASSIGGQGLFF.

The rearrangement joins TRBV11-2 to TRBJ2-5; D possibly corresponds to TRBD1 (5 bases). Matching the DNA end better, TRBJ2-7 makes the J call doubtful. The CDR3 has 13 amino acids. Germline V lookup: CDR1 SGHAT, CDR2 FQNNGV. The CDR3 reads CASSFSLRVEQYF. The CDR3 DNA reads TGTGCCAGCAGCTTCTCACTCAGGGTCGAGCAGTACTTC.

The CDR3 sequence is CASSLVNRDNYGYTF. CDR3 nucleotides: TGTGCCAGCAGCTTAGTTAACAGGGACAACTATGGCTACACCTTC. This chain links TRBV7-9 with TRBJ1-2; D may be TRBD1 (6 bases). The CDR3 is 15 amino acids. Germline CDR1 and CDR2: SEHNR and FQNEAQ (reference sequence). The V and J ends lost 1 base and 2 bases respectively, with 11 bases between them.

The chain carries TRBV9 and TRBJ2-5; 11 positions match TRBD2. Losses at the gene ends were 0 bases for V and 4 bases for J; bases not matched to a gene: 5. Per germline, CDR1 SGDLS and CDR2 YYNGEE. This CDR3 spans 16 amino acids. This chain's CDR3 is CASSVALAGGVETQYF. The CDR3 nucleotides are TGTGCCAGCAGCGTAGCCCTAGCGGGGGGAGTAGAGACCCAGTACTTC.